Sequencing of this T cell receptor (beta chain) was carried out in a study of long-term antiretroviral therapy in people with HIV (dated by TCRdb to the early 2020s). Study-level background: Collection of the earliest samples took place about a decade ahead of the 2015 WHO recommendation for immediate ART, at a time when ART was typically delayed until CD4 counts fell. Whether ART initiation and durable HIV suppression were associated with changes in peripheral blood TRB repertoire composition and diversity was tested in a retrospective serial study. A total of under 250 cryopreserved PBMC samples were contributed to the cohort by 30 adults with confirmed HIV infection, with samples collected serially over a mean of approximately six years (range 1-12). Of the approximately 30 participants with HIV, approximately ten were female. No cross-contamination during QIAcube processing was seen in test extractions of a monoclonal T-cell line run alongside 30 to 35 polyclonal samples.

Deletion took 6 bases off V and 7 bases off J, with a span of 10 bases between the germline ends. The CDR3 starts with the cysteine, ends with the phenylalanine, and has 11 residues. CDR3 DNA only is kept here, 33 bases in frame from base 1. Sequences MDHEN (CDR1) and SYDVKM (CDR2) are obtained from the germline V gene. Participants were included only if at least one PBMC sample before ART initiation and at least two post-ART samples were available. All participants with HIV were treated in the United States of America. Before DNA extraction, cryopreserved samples of about 0.9-10 million PBMC were thawed and then washed. At the time of the earliest PBMC sample, participants with HIV were aged between roughly 23 and 60 years. Each participant contributed PBMC samples from 1-4 timepoints before ART initiation and 2-8 timepoints after ART initiation, with a median of 7 samples. Serial HIV viral load, CD4+ T-cell count, ART history and demographic data were obtained for every participant. Using a Qiagen kit on a QIAcube, genomic DNA was extracted from unsorted PBMC, with samples processed in batches of 12.

The immunoSEQ hsTCRB v3.0 assay was used at survey level resolution for TRB variable region sequencing. The target sequencing depth for TRB was about 35,000-50,000 T-cell genomes per sample. Pooled TRB libraries were sequenced on an Illumina MiSeq with a v3 150-cycle kit. The study's own analysis went as follows. Repertoire analysis ran in R within a reproducible Nextflow workflow covering QC, data transformation and analysis. LymphoSeq2, an R package for exploring AIRR-Seq data, was used to implement the custom analyses. Four samples that yielded fewer than 5000 total TRB sequences were excluded, so that around 190 HIV repertoires were analyzed. Of the roughly 190 retained HIV repertoires, almost 60 were collected before and 120 to 130 after ART initiation. Repertoires were downsampled to 5000 TRB nucleotide sequences, and summary statistics were averaged over 100 downsampling iterations. Only TRB sequences with CDR3 regions of at least seven amino acids were retained for analysis. A Shannon entropy-derived clonality score and the Gini coefficient were used to measure diversity. In the repertoire networks, any two of the top 5000 CDR3 amino acid sequences were connected whenever the two sequences differed by an edit distance of one. Antigen specificity groups and MHC restriction were predicted for TRB CDR3 amino acid sequences with GLIPH2. To flag known CMV, EBV, HIV or tissue antigen associations, CDR3 amino acid sequences were matched against VDJdb and McPAS-TCR. Pre-ART, post-ART and control groups were compared with Wilcoxon signed-rank tests and Holm-Bonferroni correction. Imported from immuneACCESS, the table was reduced by TCRdb to in-frame sequences with V and J called. These copies leave out some clones; in studies compared against another copy, an unresolved V gene accounts for under half, and the cause of the remainder is not known. For V, J and clone size, that table is used; D and trimming come from the DNA. Within this sample are more than 35,000 clones, with approximately 79% of them counted one time only. Of the sample, over 5% is held by the ten largest clones.

Broader findings and caveats from the paper: Expanded TRB clones identified before ART initiation dominated the repertoire across all time points, though the dominance fluctuated and decreased in many PLHIV after ART. Since PBMC availability was limited, sequencing covered only the TCR beta chain, with no alpha chain pairing. HIV repertoires had narrower CDR3 length ranges than controls, and the network structure suggested an antigen-experienced repertoire that shifted only slightly toward naive after ART. Because pre-ART samples had limited cell numbers, profiling was done on unsorted PBMC rather than on sorted CD4+ and CD8+ T cells. The samples were dated from the mid-2000s to the late 2010s, and the ART regimens that were used may be less effective than current ART regimens. Starting ART was linked to a significant rise in TRB diversity, yet even after long-term ART the diversity remained significantly lower than in transplant donor controls. Inferences about post-ART repertoire changes were limited because no data were available on ART adherence, viral resistance or therapy changes.

With respect to this clone: No antigen is known for it. Within one base of it there is no much larger clone, and no base qualities were kept.

The chain couples TRBV28 to TRBJ2-7; the D element might be TRBD1 or TRBD2, as each aligns at 6 bases. The sample here was unsorted PBMCs, taken 1.5 years after starting antiretroviral therapy. This TCR was recovered from a man aged 18 to 29 with HIV. This receptor carries the CDR3 CASRTGREQYF. The DNA sequence is given as TGTGCCAGCAGAACAGGGAGGGAGCAGTACTTC.